This T cell receptor beta chain was recovered during a study of T cell changes during pregnancy in multiple sclerosis. TCRdb's copy holds only in-frame clones and misses some; the assay was immunoSEQ multiplex PCR. The sample lists about 68,000 clones; 80% to 95% were seen once. The V gene's germline CDR1 is SNHLY and CDR2 FYNNEI. The CDR3 loop spans 13 amino acids. V was cut by 6 bases and J by 7 bases, with 15 bases left in between. This chain joins TRBV2 and TRBJ1-2; D may be TRBD1 (6 bases). The origin of this receptor is a female donor in good health, enrolled as a control in a pregnancy study. The starting material was peripheral blood, obtained after pregnancy. In DNA, the CDR3 is TGTGCCAGCAGCACTCAGGGGCTTGGTGGCTACACCTTC. It codes for CASSTQGLGGYTF.